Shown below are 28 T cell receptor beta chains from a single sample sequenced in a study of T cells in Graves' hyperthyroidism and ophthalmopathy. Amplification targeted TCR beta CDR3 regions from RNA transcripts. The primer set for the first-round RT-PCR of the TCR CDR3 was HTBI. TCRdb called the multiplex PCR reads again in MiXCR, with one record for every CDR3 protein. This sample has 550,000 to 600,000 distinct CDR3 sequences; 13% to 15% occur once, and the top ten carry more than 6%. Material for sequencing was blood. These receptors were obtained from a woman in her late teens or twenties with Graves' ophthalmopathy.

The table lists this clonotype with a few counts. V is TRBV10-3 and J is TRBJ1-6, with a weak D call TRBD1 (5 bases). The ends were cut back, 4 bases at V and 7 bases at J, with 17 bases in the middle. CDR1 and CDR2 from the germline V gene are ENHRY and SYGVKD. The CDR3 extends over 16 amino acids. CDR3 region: CAISALHGDANSPLHF. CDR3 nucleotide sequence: TGTGCCATCAGTGCCCTTCACGGGGACGCGAATTCACCCCTCCACTTT.

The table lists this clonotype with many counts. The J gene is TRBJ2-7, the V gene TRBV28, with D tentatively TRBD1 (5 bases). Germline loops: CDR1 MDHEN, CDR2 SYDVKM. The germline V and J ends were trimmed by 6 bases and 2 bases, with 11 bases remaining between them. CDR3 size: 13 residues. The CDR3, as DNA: TGTGCCAGCAGAAGGACAACTACCTACGAGCAGTACTTC. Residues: CASRRTTTYEQYF.

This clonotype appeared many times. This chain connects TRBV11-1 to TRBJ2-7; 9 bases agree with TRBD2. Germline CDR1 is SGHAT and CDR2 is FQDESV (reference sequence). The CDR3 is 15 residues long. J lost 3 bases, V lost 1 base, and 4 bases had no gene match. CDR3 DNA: TGTGCCAGCAGCTTAGTTCGCGGGAGGGTCTACGAGCAGTACTTC. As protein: CASSLVRGRVYEQYF.

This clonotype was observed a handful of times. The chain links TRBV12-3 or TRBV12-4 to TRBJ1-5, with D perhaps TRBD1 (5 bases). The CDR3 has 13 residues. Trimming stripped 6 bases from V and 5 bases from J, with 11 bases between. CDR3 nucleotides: TGTGCCAGCAGGGGACCTTGGGATCAGCCCCAGCATTTT. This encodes CASRGPWDQPQHF.

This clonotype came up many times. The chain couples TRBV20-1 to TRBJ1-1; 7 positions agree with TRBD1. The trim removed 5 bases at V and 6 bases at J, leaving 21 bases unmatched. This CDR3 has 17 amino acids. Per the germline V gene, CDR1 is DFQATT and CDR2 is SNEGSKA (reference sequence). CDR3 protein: CSARTDRVPFFASEAFF. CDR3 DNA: TGCAGTGCTCGAACTGACAGGGTACCCTTTTTTGCCTCTGAAGCTTTCTTT.

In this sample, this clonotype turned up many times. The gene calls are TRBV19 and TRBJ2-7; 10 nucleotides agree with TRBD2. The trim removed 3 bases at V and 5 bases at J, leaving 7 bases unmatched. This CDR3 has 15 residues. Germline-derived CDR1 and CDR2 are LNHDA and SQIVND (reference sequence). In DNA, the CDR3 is TGTGCCAGTAGTATCGGTAGCGGGAGGAGGAACGAGCAGTACTTC. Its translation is CASSIGSGRRNEQYF.

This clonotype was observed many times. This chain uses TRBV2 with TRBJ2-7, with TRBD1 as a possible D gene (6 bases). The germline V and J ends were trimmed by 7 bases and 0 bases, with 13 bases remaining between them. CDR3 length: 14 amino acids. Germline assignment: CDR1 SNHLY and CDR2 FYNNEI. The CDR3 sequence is CASKVDSSSYEQYF. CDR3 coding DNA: TGTGCCAGCAAGGTGGACAGCAGCTCCTACGAGCAGTACTTC.

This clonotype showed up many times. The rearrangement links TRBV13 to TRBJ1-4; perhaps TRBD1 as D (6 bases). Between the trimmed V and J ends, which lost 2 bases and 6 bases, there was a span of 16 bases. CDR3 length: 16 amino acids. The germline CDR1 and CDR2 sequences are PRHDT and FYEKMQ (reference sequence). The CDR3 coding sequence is TGTGCCAGCAGCTTAAGGGGAGGGGGAACCGATGAAAAACTGTTTTTT. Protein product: CASSLRGGGTDEKLFF.

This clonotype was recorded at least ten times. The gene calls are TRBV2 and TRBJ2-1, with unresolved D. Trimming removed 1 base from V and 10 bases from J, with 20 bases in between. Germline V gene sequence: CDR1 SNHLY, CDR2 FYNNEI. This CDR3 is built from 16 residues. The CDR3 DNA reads TGTGCCAGCAGTGAAGGCCTCGCTAGGTCGAGTACGGAGCAGTTCTTC. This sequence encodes CASSEGLARSSTEQFF.

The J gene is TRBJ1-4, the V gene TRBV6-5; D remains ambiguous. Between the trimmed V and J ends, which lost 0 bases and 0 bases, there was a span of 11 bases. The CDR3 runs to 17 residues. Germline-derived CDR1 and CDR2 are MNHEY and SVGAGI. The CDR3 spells CASSYSGSVATNEKLFF. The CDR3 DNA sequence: TGTGCCAGCAGTTACTCCGGCAGCGTAGCAACTAATGAAAAACTGTTTTTT.

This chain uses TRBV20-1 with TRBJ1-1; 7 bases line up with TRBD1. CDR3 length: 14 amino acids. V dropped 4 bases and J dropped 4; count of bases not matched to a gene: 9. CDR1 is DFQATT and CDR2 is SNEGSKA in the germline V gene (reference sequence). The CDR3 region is CSATLPTGVTEAFF. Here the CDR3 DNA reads TGCAGTGCTACCCTCCCAACAGGGGTCACTGAAGCTTTCTTT.

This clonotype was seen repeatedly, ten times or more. The CDR3 loop reads CASSPTGRGNIQYF. CDR3 sequence (DNA): TGTGCCAGCAGCCCTACAGGGAGGGGAAACATTCAGTACTTC. The genes are TRBV12-3 or TRBV12-4 and TRBJ2-4; D might be TRBD2 (7 bases). The CDR3 totals 14 residues. Trimming stripped 6 bases from V and 6 bases from J, with 15 bases between.

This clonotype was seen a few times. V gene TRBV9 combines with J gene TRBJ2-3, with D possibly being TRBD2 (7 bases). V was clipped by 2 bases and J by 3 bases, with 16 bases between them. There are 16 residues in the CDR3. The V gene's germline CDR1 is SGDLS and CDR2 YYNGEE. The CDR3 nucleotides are TGTGCCAGCAGCGTTGAGGGGGGGGGAATGACAGATACGCAGTATTTT. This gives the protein CASSVEGGGMTDTQYF.

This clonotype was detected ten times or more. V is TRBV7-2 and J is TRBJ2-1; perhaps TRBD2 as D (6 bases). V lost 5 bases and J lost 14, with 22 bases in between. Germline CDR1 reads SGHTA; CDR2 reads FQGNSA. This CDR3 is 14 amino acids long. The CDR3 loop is CASSLPPSATGEFF. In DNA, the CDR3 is TGTGCCAGCAGCCTCCCCCCGTCGGCTACGGGGGAGTTCTTC.

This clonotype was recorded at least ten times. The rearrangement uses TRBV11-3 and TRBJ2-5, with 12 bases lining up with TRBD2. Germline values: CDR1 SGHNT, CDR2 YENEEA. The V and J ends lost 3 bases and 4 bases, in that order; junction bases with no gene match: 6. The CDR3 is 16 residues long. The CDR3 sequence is CASSLLAGGGGETQYF. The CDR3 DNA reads TGTGCCAGCAGCTTGCTAGCGGGAGGGGGGGGAGAGACCCAGTACTTC.

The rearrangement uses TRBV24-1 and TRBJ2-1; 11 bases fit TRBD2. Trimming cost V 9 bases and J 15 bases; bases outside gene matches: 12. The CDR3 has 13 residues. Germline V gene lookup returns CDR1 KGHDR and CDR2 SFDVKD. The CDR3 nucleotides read TGTGCCACCGGCACTAGCGGGAGAGTTGAAAGGTTCTTC. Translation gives CATGTSGRVERFF.

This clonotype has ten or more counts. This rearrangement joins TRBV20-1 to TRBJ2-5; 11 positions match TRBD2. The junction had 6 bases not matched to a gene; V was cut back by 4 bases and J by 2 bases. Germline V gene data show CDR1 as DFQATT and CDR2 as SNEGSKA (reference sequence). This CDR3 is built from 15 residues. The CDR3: CSAIRLAGRQETQYF. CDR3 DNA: TGCAGTGCTATCAGACTAGCGGGACGGCAAGAGACCCAGTACTTC.

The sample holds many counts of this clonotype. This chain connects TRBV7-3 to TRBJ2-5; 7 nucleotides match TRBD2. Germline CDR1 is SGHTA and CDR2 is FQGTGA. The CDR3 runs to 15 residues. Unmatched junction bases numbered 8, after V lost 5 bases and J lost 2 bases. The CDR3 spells CASSRTSANQETQYF. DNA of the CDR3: TGTGCCAGCAGCCGCACTAGCGCCAATCAAGAGACCCAGTACTTC.

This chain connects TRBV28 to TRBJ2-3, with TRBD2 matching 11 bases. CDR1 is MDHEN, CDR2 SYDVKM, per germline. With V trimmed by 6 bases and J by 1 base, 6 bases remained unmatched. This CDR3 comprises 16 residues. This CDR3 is CASRATSGTGTDTQYF. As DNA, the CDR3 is TGTGCCAGCAGGGCGACTAGCGGGACGGGCACAGATACGCAGTATTTT.

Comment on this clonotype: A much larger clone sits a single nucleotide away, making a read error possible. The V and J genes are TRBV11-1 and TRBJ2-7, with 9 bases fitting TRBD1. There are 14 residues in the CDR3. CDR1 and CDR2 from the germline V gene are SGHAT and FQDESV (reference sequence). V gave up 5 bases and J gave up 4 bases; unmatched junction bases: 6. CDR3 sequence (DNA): TGTGCCAGCAGCACGGCCGGGACAGGGTACGAGCAGTACTTC. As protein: CASSTAGTGYEQYF.

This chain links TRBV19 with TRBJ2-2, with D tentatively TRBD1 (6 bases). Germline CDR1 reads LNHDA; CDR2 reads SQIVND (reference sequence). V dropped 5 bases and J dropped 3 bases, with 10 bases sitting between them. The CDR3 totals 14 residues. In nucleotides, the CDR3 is TGTGCCAGTAGTTGGGACACCTACACCGGGGAGCTGTTTTTT. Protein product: CASSWDTYTGELFF.

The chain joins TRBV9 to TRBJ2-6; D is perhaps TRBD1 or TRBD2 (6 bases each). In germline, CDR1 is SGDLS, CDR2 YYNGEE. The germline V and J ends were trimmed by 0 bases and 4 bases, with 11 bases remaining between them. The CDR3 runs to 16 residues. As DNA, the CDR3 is TGTGCCAGCAGCGTAGGTCCGGGGGCCGGGGCCAACGTCCTGACTTTC. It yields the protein CASSVGPGAGANVLTF.

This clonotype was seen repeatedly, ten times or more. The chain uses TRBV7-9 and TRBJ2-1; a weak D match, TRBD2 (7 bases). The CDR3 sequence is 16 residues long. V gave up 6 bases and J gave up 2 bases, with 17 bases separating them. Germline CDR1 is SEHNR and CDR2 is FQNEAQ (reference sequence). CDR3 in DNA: TGTGCCAGCAGGGAGGGGGGGGTGCCTACCTACAATGAGCAGTTCTTC. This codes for CASREGGVPTYNEQFF.

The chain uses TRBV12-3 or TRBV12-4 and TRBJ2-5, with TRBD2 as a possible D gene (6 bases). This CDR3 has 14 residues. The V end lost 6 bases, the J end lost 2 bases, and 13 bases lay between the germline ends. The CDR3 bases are TGTGCCAGCAGCGCCCGGGAGATTCAAGAGACCCAGTACTTC. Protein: CASSAREIQETQYF.

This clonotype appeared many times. CDR3 bases: TGTGCCAGCTCACCCAGGGTTATAGTCAATCAGCCCCAGCATTTT. Its protein product is CASSPRVIVNQPQHF. This chain joins TRBV18 and TRBJ1-5; possibly TRBD1 for D (5 bases). This CDR3 has 15 residues. V was cut by 3 bases and J by 3 bases, with 12 bases left in between. Germline V gene lookup returns CDR1 KGHSH and CDR2 LQKENI.

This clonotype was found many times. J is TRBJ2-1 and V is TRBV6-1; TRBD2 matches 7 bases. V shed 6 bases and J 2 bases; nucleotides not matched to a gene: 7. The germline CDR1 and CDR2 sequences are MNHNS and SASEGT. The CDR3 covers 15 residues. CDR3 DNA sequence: TGTGCCAGCAGCGTCCTAGCGGTCCCCTACAATGAGCAGTTCTTC. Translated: CASSVLAVPYNEQFF.

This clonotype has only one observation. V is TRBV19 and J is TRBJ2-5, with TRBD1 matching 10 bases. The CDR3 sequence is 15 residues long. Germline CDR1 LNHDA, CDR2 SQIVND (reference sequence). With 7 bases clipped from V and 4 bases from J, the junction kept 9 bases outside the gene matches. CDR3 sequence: CASNPTGGLGETQYF. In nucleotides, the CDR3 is TGTGCCAGTAATCCGACAGGGGGCCTAGGAGAGACCCAGTACTTC.

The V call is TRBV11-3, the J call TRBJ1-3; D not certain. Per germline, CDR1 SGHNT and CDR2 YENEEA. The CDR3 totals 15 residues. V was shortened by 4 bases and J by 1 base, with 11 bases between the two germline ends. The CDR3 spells CASSSSGASGNTIYF. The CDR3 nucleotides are TGTGCCAGCAGCTCAAGCGGCGCGTCTGGAAACACCATATATTTT.